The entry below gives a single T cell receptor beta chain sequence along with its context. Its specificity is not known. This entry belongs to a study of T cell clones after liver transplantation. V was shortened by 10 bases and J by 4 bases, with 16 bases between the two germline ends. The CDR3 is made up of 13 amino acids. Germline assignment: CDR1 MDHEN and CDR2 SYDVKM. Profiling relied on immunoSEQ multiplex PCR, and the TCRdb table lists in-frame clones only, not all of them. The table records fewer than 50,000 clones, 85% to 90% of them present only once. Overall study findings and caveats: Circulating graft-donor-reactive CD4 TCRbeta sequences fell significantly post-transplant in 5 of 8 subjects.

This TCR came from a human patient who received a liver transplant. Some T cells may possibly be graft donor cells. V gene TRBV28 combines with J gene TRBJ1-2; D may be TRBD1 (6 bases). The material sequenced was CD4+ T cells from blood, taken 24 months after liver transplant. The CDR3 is CATAPRQAYGYTF. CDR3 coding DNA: TGTGCCACCGCGCCACGACAGGCCTATGGCTACACCTTC.